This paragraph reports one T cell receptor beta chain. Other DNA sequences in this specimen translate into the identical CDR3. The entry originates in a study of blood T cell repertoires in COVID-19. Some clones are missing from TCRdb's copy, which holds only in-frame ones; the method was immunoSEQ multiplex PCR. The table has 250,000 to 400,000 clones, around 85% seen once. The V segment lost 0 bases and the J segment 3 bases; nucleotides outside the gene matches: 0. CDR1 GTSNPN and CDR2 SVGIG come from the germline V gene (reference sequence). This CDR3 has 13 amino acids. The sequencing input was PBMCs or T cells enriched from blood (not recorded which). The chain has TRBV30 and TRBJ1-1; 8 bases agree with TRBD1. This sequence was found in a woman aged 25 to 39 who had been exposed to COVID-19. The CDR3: CAWSVQGDTEAFF. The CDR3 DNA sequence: TGTGCCTGGAGTGTACAGGGGGACACTGAAGCTTTCTTT.